This T cell receptor beta chain was identified during a study of patients and donors after allogeneic stem cell transplantation. This clonotype showed up many times. TCRdb reprocessed the RT-PCR reads via MiXCR and lists one record per CDR3 protein. The sample has almost 90,000 distinct CDR3 sequences, approximately 5% seen once. This clonotype was sampled from a human donor who was either an allogeneic HSCT recipient or a stem cell or donor lymphocyte infusion donor (not recorded which). It is not recorded whose cells these are; they may come from a transplant donor. Sequenced sample: blood, either unsorted or a sorted T cell fraction (not recorded which).

The CDR3 here is CASSSGVNTEAFF. The CDR3 DNA sequence: TGTGCCAGCAGCTCCGGCGTGAACACTGAAGCTTTCTTT. The chain is built from TRBV11-3 and TRBJ1-1; D gene uncertain. Trimming cost V 4 bases and J 0 bases, with 6 bases left between them. Germline lookup yields CDR1 SGHNT and CDR2 YENEEA. The CDR3 extends over 13 amino acids.